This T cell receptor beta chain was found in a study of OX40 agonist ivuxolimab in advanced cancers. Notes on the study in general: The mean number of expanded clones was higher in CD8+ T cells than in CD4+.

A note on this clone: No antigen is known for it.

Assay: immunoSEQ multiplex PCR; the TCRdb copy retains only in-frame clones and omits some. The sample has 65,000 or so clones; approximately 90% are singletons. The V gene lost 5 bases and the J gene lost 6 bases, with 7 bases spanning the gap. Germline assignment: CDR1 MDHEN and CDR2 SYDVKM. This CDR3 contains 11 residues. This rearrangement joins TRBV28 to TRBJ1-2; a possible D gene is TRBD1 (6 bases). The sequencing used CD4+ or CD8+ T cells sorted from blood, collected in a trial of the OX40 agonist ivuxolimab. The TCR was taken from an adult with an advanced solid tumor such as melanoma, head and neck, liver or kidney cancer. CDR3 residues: CASSRTDGYTF. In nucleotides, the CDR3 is TGTGCCAGCAGTAGGACAGATGGCTACACCTTC.